This entry lists 10 T cell receptor beta chains sequenced from one sample in a study of beta chain features in type 1 diabetes. Overall study results and limits: For Type 1 diabetes patients, all four CD4+ subsets carried TCRB CDR3s that were moderately but significantly shorter.

Of the isolated RNA, all was reverse transcribed, and so the sequenced material was expressed TCRB transcripts. Method: immunoSEQ multiplex PCR; TCRdb's copy keeps in-frame clones and lacks some. Seen here are hundreds of thousands of clones, 13% observed once, and the top ten hold 0.02% to 0.025%. Their target antigens are unknown. Sequencing was performed on naive CD4+ T cells from blood. These receptors originate from a man between 18 and 35 years old with type 1 diabetes.

Details on this clone: Other DNA variants within this sample encode the same CDR3. J is TRBJ1-4 and V is TRBV30; 9 bases are a match to TRBD1. The J segment lost 7 bases and the V segment lost 3 bases, leaving 3 bases of the junction unmatched. Germline loops: CDR1 GTSNPN, CDR2 SVGIG (reference sequence). The CDR3 loop spans 13 amino acids. This CDR3 reads CAWSGTGSEKLFF. CDR3 DNA sequence: TGTGCCTGGAGCGGGACAGGGAGTGAAAAACTGTTTTTT.

This clone has a handful of counts. V and J are TRBV30 and TRBJ2-5, with TRBD2 matching 8 bases. Losses at the gene ends were 4 bases for V and 2 bases for J; bases not matched to a gene: 9. The CDR3 has 15 residues. Germline CDR1 and CDR2: GTSNPN and SVGIG (reference sequence). CDR3 sequence (DNA): TGTGCCTGGACGCCCTCGGGGGGGCCTCAAGAGACCCAGTACTTC. Protein sequence: CAWTPSGGPQETQYF.

This clone was counted once. The V call is TRBV28, the J call TRBJ1-1; a possible D gene is TRBD1 (5 bases). CDR1 is MDHEN, CDR2 SYDVKM, per germline. V was pared by 5 bases and J by 4 bases, with 23 bases between. The CDR3 consists of 17 residues. This CDR3 is CASSQSGWLRGGTEAFF. As DNA, the CDR3 is TGTGCCAGCAGTCAGTCAGGGTGGTTACGTGGTGGCACTGAAGCTTTCTTT.

The chain joins TRBV27 to TRBJ1-1; TRBD1 matches 8 bases. Germline CDR1 MNHEY, CDR2 SMNVEV (reference sequence). V lost 7 bases and J lost 10; bases outside the gene matches: 11. This CDR3 is 13 amino acids long. The chain's CDR3 is CASIGQGLSGAFF. In nucleotides, the CDR3 is TGTGCCAGCATAGGACAGGGTCTGAGTGGAGCTTTCTTT.

This clone has only a few counts. The chain links TRBV27 to TRBJ2-1, with 9 bases matching TRBD1. The CDR3 spans 16 residues. Germline values: CDR1 MNHEY, CDR2 SMNVEV (reference sequence). With 5 bases clipped from V and 9 bases from J, the junction kept 14 bases outside the gene matches. The CDR3 region is CASSPTPGQGWVEQFF. CDR3 DNA: TGTGCCAGCAGTCCCACACCTGGACAGGGGTGGGTTGAGCAGTTCTTC.

This clone was seen more than once but under ten times. The gene calls are TRBV4-2 and TRBJ1-2; TRBD1 might be the D (5 bases). Trimming cost V 4 bases and J 0 bases, with 18 bases left between them. This CDR3 has 17 amino acids. The germline gives CDR1 LGHNA, CDR2 YNFKEQ. The CDR3 loop is CASSPAGTGLTNYGYTF. DNA of the CDR3: TGTGCCAGCAGCCCAGCGGGAACAGGATTAACTAACTATGGCTACACCTTC.

CDR3 protein: CSVETLNAGARYNEQFF. CDR3 coding DNA: TGCAGCGTTGAAACCCTTAATGCGGGGGCCCGCTACAATGAGCAGTTCTTC. The V call is TRBV29-1, the J call TRBJ2-1, with D possibly matching TRBD2 (7 bases). Germline V gene lookup returns CDR1 SQVTM and CDR2 ANQGSEA. This CDR3 contains 17 residues. V lost 2 bases and J lost 3, with 20 bases in between.

In regard to this clone: The junction departs from the called germline gene at one end, perhaps through a read error. The V and J genes are TRBV30 and TRBJ1-1; a weak D match, TRBD1 (6 bases). The germline CDR1 and CDR2 sequences are GTSNPN and SVGIG (reference sequence). CDR3 length: 13 amino acids. The CDR3 region is CAWMSGWGPETFF. In nucleotides, the CDR3 is TGTGCCTGGATGTCAGGTTGGGGGCCTGAAACTTTCTTT.

A word on this clone: Other DNA sequences in this sample translate to the same CDR3. This sequence joins TRBV5-1 and TRBJ1-5; no reliable D call. The germline V gene has CDR1 SGHRS and CDR2 YFSETQ. The CDR3 is 13 amino acids. V lost 0 bases, J lost 5 bases, and 6 bases lay in between. The CDR3 here is CASSLAGDQPQHF. In DNA form, the CDR3 reads TGCGCCAGCAGCTTGGCCGGAGATCAGCCCCAGCATTTT.

The genes are TRBV19 and TRBJ1-1, with a tentative D call TRBD1 (5 bases). Germline V gene lookup returns CDR1 LNHDA and CDR2 SQIVND (reference sequence). Trimming stripped 4 bases from V and 8 bases from J, with 14 bases between. The CDR3 runs 13 residues. The CDR3 is CASSTGVENEAFF. The CDR3 nucleotides are TGTGCCAGTAGTACGGGGGTAGAGAACGAAGCTTTCTTT.